This T cell receptor beta chain was sequenced during a study of blood T cell repertoires in COVID-19. Study details: The cDNA or gDNA used as material had been derived from T cells, B-cell-depleted T cells, or PBMCs.

Germline CDR1 reads LNHDA; CDR2 reads SQIVND (reference sequence). The CDR3 is made up of 14 amino acids. The ends were cut back, 1 base at V and 0 bases at J, with 4 bases in the middle. Participants, about 18 to 90 years old, spanned under 25 US areas. Method: immunoSEQ multiplex PCR; TCRdb's copy keeps in-frame clones and lacks some. This sample has 150,000 to 200,000 clones, with under 80% found just once. The sequence derives from a woman between 50 and 59 years old with acute COVID-19. Specimen: PBMCs or T cells enriched from blood (not recorded which). The rearrangement uses TRBV19 and TRBJ1-5, with D unclear. The CDR3 reads CASSIGVSNQPQHF. Here the CDR3 DNA reads TGTGCCAGTAGTATAGGAGTTAGCAATCAGCCCCAGCATTTT.